Sequencing of this TCR beta chain was carried out in a study of brain T cells in children with intractable seizures. The protocol was immunoSEQ multiplex PCR, while the TCRdb copy is restricted to in-frame clones and leaves out a portion. Among 75,000 to 80,000 clones listed, about 93% were seen once. J was trimmed by 2 bases and V by 1 base; bases with no gene match: 12. Germline lookup yields CDR1 MGHRA and CDR2 YSYEKL. The CDR3 is 19 residues long. The sequencing used peripheral blood, collected at surgery. The rearrangement joins TRBV4-1 to TRBJ2-3; 10 bases are a match to TRBD2. The sequence was obtained from a boy under three years old with tuberous sclerosis and intractable seizures. The CDR3 spells CASSQVGLAGAPTTDTQYF. CDR3 bases: TGCGCCAGCAGCCAAGTAGGGCTAGCGGGGGCACCGACCACAGATACGCAGTATTTT.